Here is one TCR beta chain with its context. The authors' processing: Estimates of nucleated cell counts were drawn from the amplification of reference gene primers. Generated by immunoSEQ multiplex PCR, the TCRdb table keeps only in-frame clones and is missing some. The V and J calls and clone size were taken over from that table, and D and trimming were inferred from the DNA. The sample has a few hundred thousand clones, around nine tenths seen once. J was trimmed by 4 bases and V by 1 base; bases with no gene match: 10. Germline loops: CDR1 SEHNR, CDR2 FQNEAQ (reference sequence). This CDR3 contains 18 residues. The data originate from a study of blood T cell repertoires in COVID-19. Study-level background: COVID-19 samples from acute and convalescent phases originated in the United States, Italy and Spain. PBMCs, B-cell-depleted T cells, or T cells were the source of the cDNA or gDNA that made up the material.

Sequenced: peripheral blood. The chain employs TRBV7-9 and TRBJ2-1; 10 bases match TRBD2. This TCR was recovered from a man in his forties who had recovered from COVID-19. The CDR3 DNA reads as TGTGCCAGCAGCTTAGAGGACGGGACTAGCGCCTCTTACAATGAGCAGTTCTTC. Its protein product is CASSLEDGTSASYNEQFF.